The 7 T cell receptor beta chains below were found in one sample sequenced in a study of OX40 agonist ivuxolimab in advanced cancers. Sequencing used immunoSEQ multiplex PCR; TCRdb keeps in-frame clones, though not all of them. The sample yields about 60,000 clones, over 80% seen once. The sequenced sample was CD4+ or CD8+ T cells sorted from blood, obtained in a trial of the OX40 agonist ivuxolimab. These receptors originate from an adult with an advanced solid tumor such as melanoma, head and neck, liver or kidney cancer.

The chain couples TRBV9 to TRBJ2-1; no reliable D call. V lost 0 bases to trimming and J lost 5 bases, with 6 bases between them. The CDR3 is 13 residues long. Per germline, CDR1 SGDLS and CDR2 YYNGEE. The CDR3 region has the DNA TGTGCCAGCAGCGTAGGGGCGGACAATGAGCAGTTCTTC. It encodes CASSVGADNEQFF.

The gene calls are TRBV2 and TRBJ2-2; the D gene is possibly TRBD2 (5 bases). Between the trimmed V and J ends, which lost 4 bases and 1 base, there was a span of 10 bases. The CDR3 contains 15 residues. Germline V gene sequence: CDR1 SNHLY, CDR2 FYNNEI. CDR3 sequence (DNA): TGTGCCAGCAGTGGGACTGGACTGAACACCGGGGAGCTGTTTTTT. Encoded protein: CASSGTGLNTGELFF.

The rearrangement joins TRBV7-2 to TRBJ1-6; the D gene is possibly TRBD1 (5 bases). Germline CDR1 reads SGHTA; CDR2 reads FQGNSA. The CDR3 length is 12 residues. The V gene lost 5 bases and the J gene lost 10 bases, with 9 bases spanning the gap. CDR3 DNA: TGTGCCAGCAGCCCACGGGGGTCACCCCTCCACTTT. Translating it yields CASSPRGSPLHF.

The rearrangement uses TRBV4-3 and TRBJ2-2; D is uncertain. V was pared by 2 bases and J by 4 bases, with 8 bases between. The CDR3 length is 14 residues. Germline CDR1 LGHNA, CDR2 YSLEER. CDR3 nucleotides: TGCGCCAGCAGCCAACAGCCTGGCACCGGGGAGCTGTTTTTT. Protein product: CASSQQPGTGELFF.

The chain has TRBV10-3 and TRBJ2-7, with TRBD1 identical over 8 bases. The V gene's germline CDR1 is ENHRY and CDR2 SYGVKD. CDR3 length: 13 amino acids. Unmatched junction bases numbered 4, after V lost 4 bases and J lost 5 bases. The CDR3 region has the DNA TGTGCCATCAGTGGGACAGGGATTCACGAGCAGTACTTC. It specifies CAISGTGIHEQYF.

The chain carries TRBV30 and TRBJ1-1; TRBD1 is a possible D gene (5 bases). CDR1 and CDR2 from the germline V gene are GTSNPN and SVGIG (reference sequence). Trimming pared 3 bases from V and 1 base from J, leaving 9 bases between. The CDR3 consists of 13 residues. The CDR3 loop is CAWRGQGNTEAFF. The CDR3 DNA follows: TGTGCCTGGAGGGGGCAGGGGAACACTGAAGCTTTCTTT.

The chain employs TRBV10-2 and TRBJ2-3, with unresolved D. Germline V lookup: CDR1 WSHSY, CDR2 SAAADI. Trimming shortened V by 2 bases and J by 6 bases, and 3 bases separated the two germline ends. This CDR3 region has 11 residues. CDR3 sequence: CASSEGDTQYF. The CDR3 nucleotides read TGCGCCAGCAGTGAGGGGGATACGCAGTATTTT.